This T cell receptor beta chain derives from a study of early stage breast cancer tumors. Method: immunoSEQ multiplex PCR; TCRdb's copy keeps in-frame clones and lacks some. The table lists about 69,000 clones, around 80% of them singletons, with over 3.5% in the top ten. The CDR3 spans 22 residues. Per the germline V gene, CDR1 is SGDLS and CDR2 is YYNGEE. Trimming stripped 0 bases from V and 0 bases from J, with 30 bases between. Source material: blood. V gene TRBV9 combines with J gene TRBJ1-1, with TRBD1 as a possible D gene (6 bases). The receptor was isolated from a person aged 35-55 years with breast cancer. This CDR3 reads CASSVGTLTGTQREPMNTEAFF. The CDR3 DNA reads as TGTGCCAGCAGCGTAGGAACCCTAACCGGGACACAACGGGAACCCATGAACACTGAAGCTTTCTTT.